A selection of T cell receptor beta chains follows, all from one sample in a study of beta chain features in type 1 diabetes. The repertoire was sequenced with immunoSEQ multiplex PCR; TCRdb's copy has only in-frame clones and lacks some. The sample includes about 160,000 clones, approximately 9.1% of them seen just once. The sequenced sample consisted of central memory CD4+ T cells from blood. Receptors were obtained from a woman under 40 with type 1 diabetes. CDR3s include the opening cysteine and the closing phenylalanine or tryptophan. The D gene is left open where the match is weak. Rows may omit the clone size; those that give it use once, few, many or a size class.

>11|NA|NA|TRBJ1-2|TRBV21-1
CASTGDRGYTF
TGTGCCAGCACGGGGGATCGGGGCTACACCTTC
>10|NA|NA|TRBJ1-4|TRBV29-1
CSAGNEKLFF
TGCAGCGCCGGTAATGAAAAACTGTTTTTT
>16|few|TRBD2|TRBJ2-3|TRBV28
CASSPPTSGSSYTQYF
TGTGCCAGCAGTCCCCCAACTAGCGGGAGTTCATATACGCAGTATTTT
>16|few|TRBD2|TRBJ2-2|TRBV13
CASSYLAGAGTGELFF
TGTGCCAGCAGCTATCTAGCGGGAGCAGGCACCGGGGAGCTGTTTTTT
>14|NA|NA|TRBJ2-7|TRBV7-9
CASSLMADNYEQYF
TGTGCCAGCAGCTTAATGGCGGATAACTACGAGCAGTACTTC
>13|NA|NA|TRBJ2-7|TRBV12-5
CASGLVGRNEQYF
TGTGCTAGTGGTTTGGTTGGGAGGAACGAGCAGTACTTC
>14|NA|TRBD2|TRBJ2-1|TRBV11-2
CASLRGLAYNEQFF
TGTGCCAGCTTAAGGGGACTAGCATACAATGAGCAGTTCTTC
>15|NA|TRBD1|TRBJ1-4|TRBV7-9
CASSFSRGQEEKLFF
TGTGCCAGCAGCTTCTCCAGGGGGCAGGAGGAAAAACTGTTTTTT
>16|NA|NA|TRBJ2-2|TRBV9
CASSDGGVTNTGELFF
TGTGCCAGCAGTGATGGAGGGGTGACGAACACCGGGGAGCTGTTTTTT
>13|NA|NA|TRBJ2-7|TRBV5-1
CASSLELYYEQYF
TGCGCCAGCAGCTTGGAACTTTACTACGAGCAGTACTTC
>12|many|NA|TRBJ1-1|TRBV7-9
CASQMRNTEAFF
TGTGCCAGCCAAATGAGGAACACTGAAGCTTTCTTT
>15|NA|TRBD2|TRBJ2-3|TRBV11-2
CASSFGVAGDDTQYF
TGTGCCAGCAGCTTTGGGGTAGCGGGGGATGATACGCAGTATTTT
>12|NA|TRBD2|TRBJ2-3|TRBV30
CAWGLVIDTQYF
TGTGCCTGGGGACTAGTCATAGATACGCAGTATTTT
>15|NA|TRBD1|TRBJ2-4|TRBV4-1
CASSPGQVFTNIQYF
TGCGCCAGCAGTCCAGGACAGGTCTTCACAAACATTCAGTACTTC
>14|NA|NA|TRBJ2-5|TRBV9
CASSHAQGQETQYF
TGTGCCAGCAGCCACGCTCAGGGGCAAGAGACCCAGTACTTC
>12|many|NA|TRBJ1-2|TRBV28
CASRTYRAGYTF
TGTGCCAGCAGAACCTACAGGGCTGGCTACACCTTC
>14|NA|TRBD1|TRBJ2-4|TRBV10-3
CAISRDREVDIQYF
TGTGCCATCAGCCGGGACAGGGAAGTAGACATTCAGTACTTC
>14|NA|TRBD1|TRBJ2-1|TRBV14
CASSFGDRGNEQFF
TGTGCCAGCAGCTTTGGGGACAGGGGCAATGAGCAGTTCTTC
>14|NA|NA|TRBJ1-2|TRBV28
CASSLESQTGGYTF
TGTGCCAGCAGTTTAGAGTCACAGACCGGTGGCTACACCTTC
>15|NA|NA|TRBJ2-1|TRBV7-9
CASSPNTFSYNEQFF
TGTGCCAGCAGCCCGAACACGTTCTCCTACAATGAGCAGTTCTTC
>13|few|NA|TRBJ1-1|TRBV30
CAWSRGQNTEAFF
TGTGCCTGGAGCAGGGGACAGAACACTGAAGCTTTCTTT
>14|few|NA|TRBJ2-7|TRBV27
CASSRSGQTYEQYF
TGTGCCAGCAGTCGAAGCGGACAGACCTACGAGCAGTACTTC
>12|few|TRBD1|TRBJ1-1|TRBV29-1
CSATGEATEAFF
TGCAGCGCCACAGGGGAGGCCACTGAAGCTTTCTTT
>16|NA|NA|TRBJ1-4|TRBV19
CASSSRLEGHKTRLFF
TGTGCCAGTAGTTCTAGACTTGAAGGACACAAAACGAGACTGTTTTTT
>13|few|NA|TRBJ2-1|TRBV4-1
CASSQEPRGEQFF
TGCGCCAGCAGCCAAGAGCCCAGGGGCGAGCAGTTCTTC
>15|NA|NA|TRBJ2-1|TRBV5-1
CASSFGDSFYNEQFF
TGCGCCAGCAGCTTCGGGGATTCCTTCTACAATGAGCAGTTCTTC
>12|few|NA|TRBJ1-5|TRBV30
CAWSGTDQPQHF
TGTGCCTGGAGTGGGACAGATCAGCCCCAGCATTTT
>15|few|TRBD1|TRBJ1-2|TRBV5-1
CASSPGTGGFYGYTF
TGCGCCAGCAGCCCCGGGACAGGGGGCTTCTATGGCTACACCTTC
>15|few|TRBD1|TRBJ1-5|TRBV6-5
CASSPRGQGLQPQHF
TGTGCCAGCAGTCCGAGAGGACAGGGTTTACAGCCCCAGCATTTT
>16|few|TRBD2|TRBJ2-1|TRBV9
CASSVSSGGSYNEQFF
TGTGCCAGCAGCGTCTCTAGCGGGGGCTCCTACAATGAGCAGTTCTTC
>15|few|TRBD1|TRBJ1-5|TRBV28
CASSSGDRGNQPQHF
TGTGCCAGCAGTTCCGGAGACAGGGGAAATCAGCCCCAGCATTTT
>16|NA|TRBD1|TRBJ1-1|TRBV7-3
CASSFPSGTGGTEAFF
TGTGCCAGCAGCTTCCCCTCCGGGACAGGGGGAACTGAAGCTTTCTTT
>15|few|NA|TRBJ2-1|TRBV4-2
CASSPVLSSYNEQFF
TGTGCCAGCAGCCCGGTGTTGAGCTCCTACAATGAGCAGTTCTTC
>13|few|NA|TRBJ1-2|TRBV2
CASSVGGLYGYTF
TGTGCCAGCAGTGTTGGGGGACTCTATGGCTACACCTTC
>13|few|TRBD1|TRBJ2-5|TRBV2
CASVRDREETQYF
TGTGCCAGCGTCCGGGACAGGGAAGAGACCCAGTACTTC
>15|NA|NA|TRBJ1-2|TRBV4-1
CASSQDPGPPYGYTF
TGCGCCAGCAGCCAAGATCCAGGGCCCCCCTATGGCTACACCTTC
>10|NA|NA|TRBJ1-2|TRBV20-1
CSAGSYGYTF
TGCAGTGCCGGTTCCTATGGCTACACCTTC
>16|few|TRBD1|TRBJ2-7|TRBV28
CASSSSGTASSYEQYF
TGTGCCAGCAGTTCATCCGGGACAGCGAGCTCCTACGAGCAGTACTTC
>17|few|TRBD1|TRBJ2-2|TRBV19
CASTPFGTGEITGELFF
TGTGCCAGTACCCCTTTCGGGACAGGGGAAATTACCGGGGAGCTGTTTTTT
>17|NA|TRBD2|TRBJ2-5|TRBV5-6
CASSHRRTSGSGETQYF
TGTGCCAGCAGCCATCGACGGACTAGCGGGAGTGGAGAGACCCAGTACTTC
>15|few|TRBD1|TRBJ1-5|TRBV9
CASSGRDRVDQPQHF
TGTGCCAGCAGCGGCCGGGACAGGGTAGATCAGCCCCAGCATTTT
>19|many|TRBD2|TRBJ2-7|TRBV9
CASSPTSGSSPQTSYEQYF
TGTGCCAGCAGTCCGACGAGCGGGAGCAGTCCTCAGACCAGCTACGAGCAGTACTTC